Listed below are T cell receptor beta chains from one sample, sequenced in a study of cytomegalovirus exposure and HLA in healthy donors. The table came from immunoSEQ multiplex PCR; TCRdb's copy has only in-frame clones and leaves some out. The sample holds tens of thousands of clones. The sequenced material came from PBMCs. Receptors originate from a woman in her thirties in good health and CMV-seronegative. Each CDR3 is given with its conserved first and last residue. D genes are given only for firm matches.

V	D	J	CDR3	DNA
TRBV6-5	-	TRBJ1-1	CASSQGQVTEAFF	TGTGCCAGCAGCCAGGGACAAGTCACTGAAGCTTTCTTT
TRBV4-1	-	TRBJ1-2	CASSQVQQPYYGYTF	TGCGCCAGCAGCCAAGTCCAACAGCCCTACTATGGCTACACCTTC
TRBV18	TRBD1	TRBJ2-2	CASSPLAPGTAFTGELFF	TGTGCCAGCTCACCCCTGGCTCCCGGGACAGCATTCACCGGGGAGCTGTTTTTT
TRBV6-1	-	TRBJ2-7	CASSQTGSYEQYF	TGTGCCAGCAGCCAGACGGGTTCCTACGAGCAGTACTTC
TRBV7-2	-	TRBJ1-2	CASSFFPDSWERGYTF	TGTGCCAGCAGCTTTTTCCCCGACAGCTGGGAAAGGGGCTACACCTTC
TRBV4-2	-	TRBJ2-2	CASSQESGEVGELFF	TGTGCCAGCAGCCAAGAGTCGGGGGAGGTCGGGGAGCTGTTTTTT
TRBV6-6	-	TRBJ1-5	CASSQQGGNQPQHF	TGTGCCAGCAGTCAACAGGGTGGGAATCAGCCCCAGCATTTT
TRBV5-1	TRBD1	TRBJ1-1	CASSSELTGGEAFF	TGCGCCAGCAGCTCCGAACTAACAGGGGGTGAAGCTTTCTTT
TRBV19	-	TRBJ1-5	CASRVTGFSNQPQHF	TGTGCCAGTAGGGTAACAGGCTTCTCCAATCAGCCCCAGCATTTT
TRBV5-4	-	TRBJ2-1	CASSALGEGLRDEQFF	TGTGCCAGCAGCGCCCTCGGAGAGGGCCTTAGGGATGAGCAGTTCTTC
TRBV5-1	TRBD1	TRBJ2-5	CASSQGQETQYF	TGCGCCAGCTCACAGGGGCAAGAGACCCAGTACTTC
TRBV25-1	-	TRBJ2-7	CASSDLGTMYF	TGTGCCAGCAGTGATTTGGGCACCATGTACTTC
TRBV5-6	-	TRBJ1-1	CASSLGAGAMNTEAFF	TGTGCCAGCAGCTTGGGAGCGGGAGCCATGAACACTGAAGCTTTCTTT
TRBV5-6	-	TRBJ2-7	CASSLRTAYSLYEQYF	TGTGCCAGCAGCCTTAGGACAGCCTATTCTCTCTACGAGCAGTACTTC
TRBV12-5	-	TRBJ2-2	CASGLVRFGPGDTGELFF	TGTGCTAGTGGTTTGGTACGGTTCGGGCCGGGGGACACCGGGGAGCTGTTTTTT
TRBV18	-	TRBJ1-1	CASSPVQGSALNTEAFF	TGTGCCAGCTCACCAGTACAGGGTTCTGCCTTGAACACTGAAGCTTTCTTT
TRBV30	TRBD1	TRBJ1-2	CAWSAGTVYGYTF	TGTGCCTGGAGTGCCGGGACAGTTTATGGCTACACCTTC
TRBV7-9	TRBD1	TRBJ2-3	CASSFFGTGGPDTQYF	TGTGCCAGCAGCTTCTTCGGGACAGGGGGCCCAGATACGCAGTATTTT
TRBV5-6	TRBD1	TRBJ2-7	CASSPPGQGRYEQYF	TGTGCCAGCAGCCCCCCGGGACAGGGTCGCTACGAGCAGTACTTC
TRBV19	-	TRBJ1-5	CASSINRNQPQHF	TGTGCCAGTAGTATTAACAGAAATCAGCCCCAGCATTTT
TRBV6-5	TRBD1	TRBJ1-4	CAGTDEKLFF	TGTGCCGGGACAGATGAAAAACTGTTTTTT
TRBV6-1	-	TRBJ1-1	CASSENRLKAFF	TGTGCCAGCAGTGAGAACAGATTAAAGGCTTTCTTT
TRBV2	-	TRBJ1-1	CASSVGRVVGTEAFF	TGTGCCAGCAGTGTGGGGCGCGTGGTGGGCACTGAAGCTTTCTTT
TRBV7-9	-	TRBJ1-4	CASSLERGNEKLFF	TGTGCCAGCAGCTTAGAAAGGGGGAATGAAAAACTGTTTTTT
TRBV27	-	TRBJ1-6	CASREDQGHNSPLHF	TGTGCCAGCAGGGAGGATCAGGGGCATAATTCACCCCTCCACTTT